This T cell receptor beta chain was recovered during a study of shared clonotypes between healthy human individuals. Using immunoSEQ multiplex PCR, the repertoire was profiled, and TCRdb retains in-frame clones only, with some absent. The sample has about 100,000 clones; 40% to 55% are singletons. The CDR3 is 16 residues long. J gave up 5 bases and V 3 bases, and 11 bases lay outside the gene matches. Germline CDR1 and CDR2: KGHSH and LQKENI. V usage is TRBV18 and J usage is TRBJ1-1; 8 bases align to TRBD1. This sequence was found in a woman aged 40 to 55 in good health. Some clones in this sample may be carry-over from other donors' samples. The sequencing sample was made of PBMCs. The CDR3 protein is CASSPNFGQGWTEAFF. For the CDR3, the DNA is TGTGCCAGCTCACCCAATTTCGGACAGGGTTGGACTGAAGCTTTCTTT.